Below, one TCR beta chain is given with its context. 5'RACE template switching with UMIs produced the TCR beta cDNA. TCRdb reprocessed the 5' RACE reads and stores each CDR3 protein as one record, lacking DNA. This repertoire includes roughly 170,000 distinct CDR3 sequences. The CDR3 totals 16 residues. Germline V gene lookup returns CDR1 DFQATT and CDR2 SNEGSKA (reference sequence). This entry belongs to a study of T cells expressing NK-cell markers. Study context: Beta-chain profiling covered CD3+CD56+NKG2C+, CD3+CD56+NKG2C- and CD3+CD56-NKG2C+ sorted subsets.

The gene calls are TRBV20-1 and TRBJ1-6. The sequenced material came from blood T cells: a sorted CD56 or NKG2C T cell subset, CD4+ or CD8+ T cells, or bulk PBMC T cells (not recorded which). This sequence originates from a woman between 18 and 69 years old in good health. The CDR3 protein is CSASRSASSYNSPLHF.